This T cell receptor (beta chain) derives from a study of shared clonotypes between healthy human individuals. Germline values: CDR1 SGHTA, CDR2 FQGNSA. The germline V and J ends were trimmed by 0 bases and 5 bases, with 14 bases remaining between them. The CDR3 is 16 residues long. The table came from immunoSEQ multiplex PCR; TCRdb's copy has only in-frame clones and leaves some out. The sample has about 2.4 million clones, about 92% seen once. The chain joins TRBV7-2 to TRBJ1-5, with D hard to call. Sequenced material: naive CD4+ T cells sorted from blood. The subset: CD45RA+ positively selected. The receptor comes from a man younger than 35 in good health. The CDR3 loop is CASSLAHGFNDQPQHF. CDR3 nucleotide sequence: TGTGCCAGCAGCTTAGCGCACGGGTTTAACGATCAGCCCCAGCATTTT.